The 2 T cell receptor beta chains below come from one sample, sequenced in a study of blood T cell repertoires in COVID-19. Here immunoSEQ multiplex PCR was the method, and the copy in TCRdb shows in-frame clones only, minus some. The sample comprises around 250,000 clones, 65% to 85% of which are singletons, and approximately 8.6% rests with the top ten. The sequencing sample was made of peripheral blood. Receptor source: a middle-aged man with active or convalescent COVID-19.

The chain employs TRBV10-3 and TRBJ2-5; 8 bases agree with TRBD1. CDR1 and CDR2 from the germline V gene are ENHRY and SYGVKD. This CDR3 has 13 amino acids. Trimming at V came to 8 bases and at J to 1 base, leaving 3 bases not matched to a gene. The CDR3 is CAIATGGQETQYF. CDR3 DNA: TGTGCCATCGCAACAGGGGGCCAAGAGACCCAGTACTTC.

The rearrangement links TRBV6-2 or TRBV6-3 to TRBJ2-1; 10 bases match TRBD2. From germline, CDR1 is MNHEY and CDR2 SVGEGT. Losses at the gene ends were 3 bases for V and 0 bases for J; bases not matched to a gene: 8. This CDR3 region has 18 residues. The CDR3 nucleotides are TGTGCCAGCAGTTATGTAGCGGGGGGCCAGAGCTCCTACAATGAGCAGTTCTTC. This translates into CASSYVAGGQSSYNEQFF.